This paragraph covers one T cell receptor (beta chain) sequence. The antigen is not known. These data come from a study of T cells in Graves' hyperthyroidism and ophthalmopathy. The V and J ends lost 8 bases and 1 base, in that order; junction bases with no gene match: 2. This CDR3 is 15 amino acids long. CDR1 is MDHEN and CDR2 is SYDVKM in the germline V gene. Amplified TCR beta CDR3 regions came from RNA transcripts. The HTBI primer set drove a first-round RT-PCR of the TCR CDR3. Using its own MiXCR run on the multiplex PCR reads, TCRdb lists one record per CDR3 protein. The sample lists around 490,000 distinct CDR3 sequences, 20% seen once, with roughly 50% in the top ten. General study points: Most clonotypes expanded in thyroid above 0.001 were likewise present in blood.

Investigators excluded patients with uncontrolled infection, other autoimmune disease, pregnancy or lactation. The clonotype was recovered from a man aged 35 to 55 with Graves' ophthalmopathy. The V call is TRBV28, the J call TRBJ2-1; 13 positions match TRBD2. Material: blood. DNA for the CDR3: TGTGCCAGCGGGACTAGCGGGATGTCCTACAATGAGCAGTTCTTC. This translates into CASGTSGMSYNEQFF.